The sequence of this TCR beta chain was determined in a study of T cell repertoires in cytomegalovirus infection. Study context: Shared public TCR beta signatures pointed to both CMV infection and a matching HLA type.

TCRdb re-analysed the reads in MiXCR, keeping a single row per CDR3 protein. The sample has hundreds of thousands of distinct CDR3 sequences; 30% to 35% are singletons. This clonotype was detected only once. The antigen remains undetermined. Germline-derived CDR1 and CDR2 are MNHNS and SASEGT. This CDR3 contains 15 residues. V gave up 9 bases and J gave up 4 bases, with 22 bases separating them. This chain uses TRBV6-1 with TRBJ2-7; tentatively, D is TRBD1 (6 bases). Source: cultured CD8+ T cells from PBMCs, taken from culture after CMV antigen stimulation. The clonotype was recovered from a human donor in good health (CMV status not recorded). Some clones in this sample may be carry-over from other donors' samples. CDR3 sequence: CASRPGTLREYEQYV. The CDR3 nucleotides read TGTGCCAGTAGACCCGGGACACTGAGGGAATACGAGCAGTACGTC.